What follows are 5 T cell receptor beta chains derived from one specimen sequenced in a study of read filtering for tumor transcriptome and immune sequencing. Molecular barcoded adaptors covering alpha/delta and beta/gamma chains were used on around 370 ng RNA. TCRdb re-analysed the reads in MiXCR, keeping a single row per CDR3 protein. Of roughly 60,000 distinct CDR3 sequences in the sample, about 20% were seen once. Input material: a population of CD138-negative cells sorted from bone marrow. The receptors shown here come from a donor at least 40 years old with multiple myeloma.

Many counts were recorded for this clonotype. Here the CDR3 DNA reads TGTGCCAGCTCGCCAGAGGCTACAGTATTCTACGAGCAGTACTTC. Amino acids: CASSPEATVFYEQYF. The J gene is TRBJ2-7, the V gene TRBV18; no clear D. V lost 6 bases and J 3 bases, leaving 18 bases between the germline ends. CDR3 length: 15 residues. Germline lookup yields CDR1 KGHSH and CDR2 LQKENI.

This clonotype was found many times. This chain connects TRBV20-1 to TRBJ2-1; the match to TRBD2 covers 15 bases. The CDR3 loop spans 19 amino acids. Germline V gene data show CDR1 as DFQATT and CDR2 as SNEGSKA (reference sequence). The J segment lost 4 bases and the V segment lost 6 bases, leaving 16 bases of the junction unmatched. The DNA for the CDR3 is TGCAGTGCACCCCCACCCTCGGGACTAGCGGGAGGATCGTACAATGAGCAGTTCTTC. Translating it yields CSAPPPSGLAGGSYNEQFF.

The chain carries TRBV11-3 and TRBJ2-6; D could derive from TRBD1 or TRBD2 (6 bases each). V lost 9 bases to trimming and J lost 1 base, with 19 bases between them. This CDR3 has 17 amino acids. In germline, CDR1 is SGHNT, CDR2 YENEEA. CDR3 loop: CASTGHPGASGANVLTF. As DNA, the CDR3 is TGTGCCAGTACGGGACACCCGGGGGCTTCTGGGGCCAACGTCCTGACTTTC.

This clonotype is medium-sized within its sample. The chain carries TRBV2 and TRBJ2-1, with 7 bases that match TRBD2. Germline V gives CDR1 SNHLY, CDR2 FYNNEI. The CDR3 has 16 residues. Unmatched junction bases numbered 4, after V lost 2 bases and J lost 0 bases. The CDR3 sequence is CASSEPSGTSYNEQFF. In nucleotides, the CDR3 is TGTGCCAGCAGTGAACCAAGCGGGACCTCCTACAATGAGCAGTTCTTC.

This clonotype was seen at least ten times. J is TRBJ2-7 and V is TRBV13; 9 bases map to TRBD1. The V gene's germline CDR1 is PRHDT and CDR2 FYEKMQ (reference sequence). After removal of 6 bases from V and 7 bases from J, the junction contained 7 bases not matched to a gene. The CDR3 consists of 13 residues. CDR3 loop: CASSHRGLREQYF. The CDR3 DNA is TGTGCCAGCAGTCACAGGGGGCTTAGGGAGCAGTACTTC.